The 26 T cell receptor beta chains presented below share a single source sample, sequenced in a study of T cells expressing NK-cell markers (TCRdb year 2020). Libraries were made using 5' RACE. Instrument used: Illumina HiSeq 2000. Following TCRdb reprocessing, every CDR3 protein sequence forms one entry, and DNA is not provided. The sample table on file contains approximately 440,000 distinct CDR3 sequences. Almost 1.5% of the sample lies in the top ten. The sample comprised blood T cells: a sorted CD56 or NKG2C T cell subset, CD4+ or CD8+ T cells, or bulk PBMC T cells (not recorded which). Source of these receptors: a woman between 45 and 60 years old in good health. Donor details come from another sample of the same person, matched by shared clones.

The V and J genes are TRBV20-1 and TRBJ2-3; the D call of TRBD2 rests on TCRdb alone, since no DNA is present to check it. The length of the CDR3 is 15 residues. Germline V gives CDR1 DFQATT, CDR2 SNEGSKA (reference sequence). CDR3 residues: CSAPRTSGSPDTQYF.

This chain connects TRBV18 to TRBJ1-4; there is no DNA to check the TCRdb D call of TRBD1. The germline V gene has CDR1 KGHSH and CDR2 LQKENI. CDR3 length: 15 residues. This CDR3 is CASSLREPRNEKLFF.

The CDR3 region is CASSYSIGLGDTGELFF. V is TRBV6-6 and J is TRBJ2-2; TCRdb calls TRBD2, which cannot be checked without DNA. CDR3 length equals 17 residues. Germline CDR1 is MNHNY and CDR2 is SVGAGI (reference sequence).

The chain joins TRBV4-1 to TRBJ2-7; TCRdb's D call, TRBD1, is unchecked because there is no DNA. Germline assignment: CDR1 MGHRA and CDR2 YSYEKL. The CDR3 totals 12 residues. The CDR3 region is CASSQVGGVQYF.

This chain links TRBV12-3 or TRBV12-4 with TRBJ2-1; TCRdb outputs TRBD2, but without DNA this stays unchecked. The CDR3 runs to 17 residues. CDR3 protein: CASSSRVSGLWGNEQFF.

V gene TRBV19 combines with J gene TRBJ1-1; lacking DNA, the TRBD1 call made by TCRdb goes unchecked. Per germline, CDR1 LNHDA and CDR2 SQIVND (reference sequence). This CDR3 is 12 amino acids long. This CDR3 is CASSTDSPVAFF.

The chain uses TRBV27 and TRBJ2-5; no DNA is available, so the TRBD2 call from TCRdb remains unchecked. The CDR3 runs 18 residues. Germline-derived CDR1 and CDR2 are MNHEY and SMNVEV (reference sequence). CDR3 in amino acids: CASSLRTSGSIWQETQYF.

V usage is TRBV5-6 and J usage is TRBJ2-1. The germline V gene has CDR1 SGHDT and CDR2 YYEEEE. The CDR3 runs 13 residues. CDR3 protein: CASSLWSDNEQFF.

The chain links TRBV5-1 to TRBJ1-1. The CDR3 loop spans 16 amino acids. Germline assignment: CDR1 SGHRS and CDR2 YFSETQ. CDR3 protein: CASSLGGVTMNTEAFF.

V and J are TRBV5-1 and TRBJ2-3; there is no DNA to check the TCRdb D call of TRBD2. Germline V gene data show CDR1 as SGHRS and CDR2 as YFSETQ. The CDR3 spans 18 residues. This CDR3 reads CASSSTGTSGTSTDTQYF.

The CDR3 sequence: CATSSGTSGRLDEQFF. The rearrangement uses TRBV15 and TRBJ2-1; TCRdb's D gene call, TRBD2, goes unchecked for lack of DNA. CDR3 length equals 16 residues. Germline V lookup: CDR1 LNHNV, CDR2 YYDKDF (reference sequence).

V and J are TRBV5-1 and TRBJ1-2; TCRdb calls TRBD1, which cannot be checked without DNA. Germline V gene lookup returns CDR1 SGHRS and CDR2 YFSETQ. The CDR3 covers 16 residues. CDR3 sequence: CASSLEASGGGGGYTF.

The rearrangement joins TRBV3-1 to TRBJ2-1; TCRdb names TRBD1, which stays unverified in the absence of DNA. CDR3 length: 15 amino acids. The germline CDR1 and CDR2 sequences are LGHDT and YNNKEL (reference sequence). The CDR3 region is CASSRQGGLYNEQFF.

This chain connects TRBV24-1 to TRBJ2-3; TCRdb's D gene call, TRBD2, goes unchecked for lack of DNA. The CDR3 is made up of 15 amino acids. Germline values: CDR1 KGHDR, CDR2 SFDVKD. This CDR3 reads CATSGTSGNTDTQYF.

The chain employs TRBV12-3 or TRBV12-4 and TRBJ2-1; TCRdb's assignment of TRBD2 cannot be checked, as there is no DNA. The CDR3 is 15 amino acids. The CDR3 region is CASSSGSRGYNEQFF.

The chain couples TRBV6-1 to TRBJ1-5; TCRdb's D gene call, TRBD1, goes unchecked for lack of DNA. The length of the CDR3 is 14 residues. Per the germline V gene, CDR1 is MNHNS and CDR2 is SASEGT. CDR3 amino acids: CASSHGPGGQPQHF.

The chain recombines TRBV5-6 with TRBJ1-1; the D call of TRBD1 rests on TCRdb alone, since no DNA is present to check it. CDR3 length equals 13 residues. CDR1 is SGHDT and CDR2 is YYEEEE in the germline V gene. CDR3 protein: CASSGSRGGEAFF.

The chain employs TRBV27 and TRBJ2-2; the D gene TCRdb calls, TRBD1, cannot be checked with no DNA. The CDR3 has 16 residues. The V gene's germline CDR1 is MNHEY and CDR2 SMNVEV (reference sequence). CDR3: CASRAKQGAFTGELFF.

This chain connects TRBV28 to TRBJ2-3; no DNA is available, so the TRBD2 call from TCRdb remains unchecked. CDR1 MDHEN and CDR2 SYDVKM come from the germline V gene. CDR3 length: 15 residues. CDR3 in amino acids: CASRGGLVGTDTQYF.

V usage is TRBV4-1 and J usage is TRBJ2-4; lacking DNA, the TRBD2 call made by TCRdb goes unchecked. The germline CDR1 and CDR2 sequences are MGHRA and YSYEKL. This CDR3 region has 16 residues. This chain's CDR3 is CASSLGLALAKNIQYF.

This chain links TRBV13 with TRBJ2-7; TCRdb returns TRBD1, unconfirmable since there is no DNA. Germline V gene sequence: CDR1 PRHDT, CDR2 FYEKMQ (reference sequence). This CDR3 contains 12 residues. The CDR3 loop reads CASSFGGYEQYF. Full variable domain (rest looked up from reference TRBV13 and TRBJ2-7): AAGVIQSPRHLIKEKRETATLKCYPIPRHDTVYWYQQGPGQDPQFLISFYEKMQSDKGSIPDRFSAQQFSDYHSELNMSSLELGDSALYFCASSFGGYEQYFGPGTRLTVT.

This rearrangement joins TRBV15 to TRBJ2-1; lacking DNA, the TRBD2 call made by TCRdb goes unchecked. CDR3 length: 12 residues. Germline loops: CDR1 LNHNV, CDR2 YYDKDF (reference sequence). This chain's CDR3 is CATSTRGNEQFF.

V gene TRBV6-8 combines with J gene TRBJ2-1; as DNA is missing, the TRBD1 call by TCRdb cannot be tested. The CDR3 has 13 amino acids. Germline-derived CDR1 and CDR2 are MNHGY and SAAAGT. The CDR3 reads CAQHLPANNEQFF.

V gene TRBV12-5 combines with J gene TRBJ1-1; TCRdb selects TRBD1, and the lack of DNA leaves this call unchecked. The length of the CDR3 is 14 residues. CDR1 is LGHNT, CDR2 FRNRAP, per germline. CDR3 in amino acids: CASGLETRGTEAFF.

The chain carries TRBV29-1 and TRBJ1-2. Germline V gene lookup returns CDR1 SQVTM and CDR2 ANQGSEA. The CDR3 runs to 12 residues. This CDR3 reads CSVVSGNYGYTF. The complete variable domain, with remaining parts taken from reference TRBV29-1 and TRBJ1-2, reads SAVISQKPSRDICQRGTSLTIQCQVDSQVTMMFWYRQQPGQSLTLIATANQGSEATYESGFVIDKFPISRPNLTFSTLTVSNMSPEDSSIYLCSVVSGNYGYTFGSGTRLTVV.

The gene calls are TRBV19 and TRBJ2-5; TCRdb reports TRBD2, a call that lacks DNA to check it against. This CDR3 has 15 amino acids. The V gene's germline CDR1 is LNHDA and CDR2 SQIVND (reference sequence). The CDR3 is CASSIAWGLAETQYF.